A single sample gave rise to the 26 T cell receptor beta chains below, sequenced in a study of graft-versus-host responses after intestinal transplantation. Assay used: immunoSEQ multiplex PCR; TCRdb lists only in-frame clones, some missing. This sample has about 25,000 clones, with more than 75% found just once. For these receptors, no antigen is known. The sequenced sample was unstimulated CD8+ T cells sorted from spleen or lymph node cells, obtained before transplant. These receptors were collected from a human donor who was the organ donor for an intestinal transplant.

The gene calls are TRBV15 and TRBJ1-1; TRBD1 is a possible D gene (5 bases). Trimming shortened V by 0 bases and J by 4 bases, and 9 bases separated the two germline ends. The CDR3 loop spans 14 amino acids. The germline V gene encodes CDR1 LNHNV and CDR2 YYDKDF (reference sequence). CDR3 sequence (DNA): TGTGCCACCAGCAGAGATGGGGGTGGCACTGAAGCTTTCTTT. Residues: CATSRDGGGTEAFF.

This clone was detected only a few times. The rearrangement links TRBV15 to TRBJ2-7; 11 bases fit TRBD2. Germline V gene lookup returns CDR1 LNHNV and CDR2 YYDKDF (reference sequence). The CDR3 runs 15 residues. V shed 5 bases, J shed 7 bases, and the junction held 10 bases outside the gene matches. CDR3 residues: CATSLLSGRAREQYF. CDR3 DNA: TGTGCCACCAGCCTCCTTAGCGGGAGGGCGAGAGAGCAGTACTTC.

V is TRBV4-1 and J is TRBJ1-1; maybe TRBD1 (5 bases). The CDR3 spans 14 residues. Germline V gene data show CDR1 as MGHRA and CDR2 as YSYEKL. Trimming took off 1 base at V and 3 bases at J, with 9 bases between the two ends. As DNA, the CDR3 is TGCGCCAGCAGCCAAGCCCAGGGTGACACTGAAGCTTTCTTT. Translated, it gives CASSQAQGDTEAFF.

V gene TRBV7-9 combines with J gene TRBJ2-1; D unresolved. The CDR3 loop spans 16 amino acids. Germline CDR1 and CDR2: SEHNR and FQNEAQ (reference sequence). V lost 5 bases, J lost 0 bases, and 14 bases lay in between. This chain's CDR3 is CASSLSRYSSYNEQFF. The CDR3 coding sequence is TGTGCCAGCAGCCTGAGTCGTTATAGCTCCTACAATGAGCAGTTCTTC.

The chain combines TRBV7-8 with TRBJ1-1; D possibly corresponds to TRBD1 (5 bases). The CDR3 contains 14 residues. CDR1 and CDR2 from the germline V gene are SGHVS and FQNEAQ. V shed 0 bases and J shed 8 bases, with 13 bases lying between them. CDR3 residues: CASSLALDNLEAFF. For the CDR3, the DNA is TGTGCCAGCAGCTTAGCCCTGGACAACTTAGAAGCTTTCTTT.

The chain has TRBV20-1 and TRBJ1-2, with D maybe TRBD1 (5 bases). In germline, CDR1 is DFQATT, CDR2 SNEGSKA (reference sequence). V lost 4 bases and J 6 bases, leaving 6 bases between the germline ends. The CDR3 runs to 10 residues. The CDR3 sequence: CSATGNGYTF. The CDR3 DNA sequence: TGCAGTGCTACAGGGAATGGCTACACCTTC.

This clone was picked up one time. V usage is TRBV19 and J usage is TRBJ2-1, with 11 bases identical to TRBD2. The CDR3 length is 15 residues. The junction had 4 bases not matched to a gene; V was cut back by 6 bases and J by 3 bases. The germline V gene has CDR1 LNHDA and CDR2 SQIVND (reference sequence). The CDR3 reads CASRKTSGVYNEQFF. In DNA, the CDR3 is TGTGCCAGTAGGAAGACTAGCGGGGTCTACAATGAGCAGTTCTTC.

Only one count was recorded for this clone. This chain's CDR3 is CASSLGSGGVGEQYF. The DNA of the CDR3 is TGTGCCAGCAGCTTAGGCTCGGGCGGAGTGGGCGAGCAGTACTTC. The chain is built from TRBV7-9 and TRBJ2-5, with no clear D. Near its end, the DNA agrees better with TRBJ2-7, so the J call may be wrong. The CDR3 length is 15 residues. Germline V lookup: CDR1 SEHNR, CDR2 FQNEAQ (reference sequence).

This chain uses TRBV15 with TRBJ2-1, with 10 bases identical to TRBD2. The CDR3 has 13 amino acids. From germline, CDR1 is LNHNV and CDR2 YYDKDF (reference sequence). The trim removed 6 bases at V and 8 bases at J, leaving 4 bases unmatched. CDR3 in DNA: TGTGCCACCAGGGCTAGCGGGAGCCATGAGCAGTTCTTC. Protein sequence: CATRASGSHEQFF.

This chain joins TRBV6-5 and TRBJ2-1; the match to TRBD2 covers 8 bases. Germline CDR1 is MNHEY and CDR2 is SVGAGI. With V trimmed by 3 bases and J by 10 bases, 2 bases remained unmatched. The length of the CDR3 is 12 residues. For the CDR3, the DNA is TGTGCCAGCAGTTATACTAGCGGAGAGCAGTTCTTC. Protein sequence: CASSYTSGEQFF.

This chain links TRBV7-2 with TRBJ1-2; D uncertain. The V end was cut by 5 bases, the J end by 3 bases, with 13 bases between. The germline gives CDR1 SGHTA, CDR2 FQGNSA. The CDR3 is 14 amino acids. The CDR3 DNA is TGTGCCAGCAGCCCCAAGGACGGATACTATGGCTACACCTTC. Protein: CASSPKDGYYGYTF.

V gene TRBV4-3 combines with J gene TRBJ2-7; TRBD1 matches at 7 bases. Trimming cost V 0 bases and J 2 bases; bases outside gene matches: 4. Germline V gene lookup returns CDR1 LGHNA and CDR2 YSLEER. The CDR3 loop spans 15 amino acids. CDR3 loop: CASSQDRDSPYEQYF. Here the CDR3 DNA reads TGCGCCAGCAGCCAAGACAGGGACAGCCCCTACGAGCAGTACTTC.

The V and J genes are TRBV19 and TRBJ2-7; D gene uncertain. V lost 3 bases and J lost 0, with 9 bases in between. This CDR3 comprises 14 residues. Germline CDR1 reads LNHDA; CDR2 reads SQIVND (reference sequence). This CDR3 is CASSIEESSYEQYF. CDR3 coding DNA: TGTGCCAGTAGTATTGAGGAGAGCTCCTACGAGCAGTACTTC.

This clone was seen just once. The CDR3 sequence: CASSLDSGLGRGAFF. The CDR3 nucleotides are TGTGCCAGCAGCTTAGATTCCGGACTAGGGCGCGGAGCTTTCTTT. This rearrangement joins TRBV11-2 to TRBJ1-1; the D is unclear. Germline CDR1 reads SGHAT; CDR2 reads FQNNGV. This CDR3 has 15 amino acids. V dropped 0 bases and J dropped 10 bases, with 18 bases sitting between them. Based on the CDR3 plus reference TRBV11-2 and TRBJ1-1, the full variable domain is EAGVAQSPRYKIIEKRQSVAFWCNPISGHATLYWYQQILGQGPKLLIQFQNNGVVDDSQLPKDRFSAERLKGVDSTLKIQPAKLEDSAVYLCASSLDSGLGRGAFFGQGTRLTVV.

The V call is TRBV27, the J call TRBJ2-7, with a tentative D call TRBD2 (6 bases). With 5 bases removed from V and 1 base from J, the gap between germline ends came to 9 bases. Germline loops: CDR1 MNHEY, CDR2 SMNVEV (reference sequence). The CDR3 is 13 amino acids. This chain's CDR3 is CASSGRQSYEQYF. Written as DNA, the CDR3 is TGTGCCAGCAGTGGGAGGCAGTCCTACGAGCAGTACTTC.

The chain couples TRBV10-3 to TRBJ1-1; a possible D gene is TRBD1 (5 bases). CDR3 length equals 18 residues. V lost 2 bases to trimming and J lost 1 base, with 20 bases between them. CDR1 ENHRY and CDR2 SYGVKD come from the germline V gene. In nucleotides, the CDR3 is TGTGCCATCAGTGAGGGGCGGGGCAGGAAACCCAGGAACACTGAAGCTTTCTTT. This codes for CAISEGRGRKPRNTEAFF.

Notes on this clone: The sample contains more than one DNA sequence encoding this CDR3. The chain uses TRBV2 and TRBJ2-7, with D possibly TRBD2 on 6 matching bases. Trimming pared 6 bases from V and 6 bases from J, leaving 18 bases between. CDR3 length equals 14 residues. CDR1 is SNHLY, CDR2 FYNNEI, per germline. The CDR3 spells CASRTAGGRGEQYF. DNA for the CDR3: TGTGCCAGCAGGACAGCGGGTGGTCGGGGCGAGCAGTACTTC.

The chain links TRBV7-2 to TRBJ2-1; 10 positions agree with TRBD2. Trimming at V came to 2 bases and at J to 6 bases, leaving 7 bases not matched to a gene. The CDR3 is made up of 16 amino acids. Germline-derived CDR1 and CDR2 are SGHTA and FQGNSA. CDR3 region: CASSLTVLAGSNEQFF. In DNA, the CDR3 is TGTGCCAGCAGCTTAACGGTACTAGCGGGGTCCAATGAGCAGTTCTTC.

This clone was seen once. CDR3: CASSLGGNTGELFF. CDR3 bases: TGCGCCAGCAGCCTCGGGGGTAACACCGGGGAGCTGTTTTTT. The rearrangement uses TRBV4-1 and TRBJ2-2; D might be TRBD2 (6 bases). V was clipped by 4 bases and J by 2 bases, with 8 bases between them. Looked up from germline, CDR1 is MGHRA and CDR2 is YSYEKL. The CDR3 runs to 14 residues.

The chain has TRBV7-8 and TRBJ2-5, with 7 bases that match TRBD2. The germline V gene encodes CDR1 SGHVS and CDR2 FQNEAQ. The CDR3 extends over 13 amino acids. The V gene end was trimmed by 6 bases and the J gene end by 2 bases; junction bases not matched to a gene: 3. The CDR3 DNA reads TGTGCCAGCAGGACGGGACTACAAGAGACCCAGTACTTC. Translated: CASRTGLQETQYF.

The chain employs TRBV4-3 and TRBJ1-1; D is undetermined. The germline gives CDR1 LGHNA, CDR2 YSLEER. Trimming removed 0 bases at V and 5 bases at J, with 7 bases between. This CDR3 has 13 residues. This chain's CDR3 is CASSQEGWTEAFF. For the CDR3, the DNA is TGCGCCAGCAGCCAAGAGGGGTGGACTGAAGCTTTCTTT.

CDR3 protein: CASSIGVGDRTYEQYF. Written as DNA, the CDR3 is TGTGCCAGTAGTATAGGAGTGGGGGACAGAACCTACGAGCAGTACTTC. The rearrangement joins TRBV19 to TRBJ2-7; 7 bases align to TRBD1. Germline CDR1 reads LNHDA; CDR2 reads SQIVND (reference sequence). J lost 2 bases, V lost 1 base, and 8 bases had no gene match. The CDR3 has 16 amino acids.

The V call is TRBV7-2, the J call TRBJ2-1; TRBD2 aligns across 14 bases. Per germline, CDR1 SGHTA and CDR2 FQGNSA. This CDR3 has 18 residues. V lost 2 bases and J lost 7; bases outside the gene matches: 10. CDR3 nucleotides: TGTGCCAGCAGCTTATTTCCGAAGACTAGCGGGGGGGCAAATGAGCAGTTCTTC. Residues: CASSLFPKTSGGANEQFF.

The chain uses TRBV5-5 and TRBJ1-1, with D uncertain. The germline CDR1 and CDR2 sequences are SGHKS and YYEKEE (reference sequence). The CDR3 has 12 residues. V was shortened by 1 base and J by 1 base, with 2 bases between the two germline ends. CDR3 sequence (DNA): TGTGCCAGCAGCTTGCAGAACACTGAAGCTTTCTTT. Its protein is CASSLQNTEAFF.

The chain has TRBV6-1 and TRBJ1-2; no reliable D call. The CDR3 runs 14 residues. V lost 5 bases and J lost 8, with 18 bases in between. Germline V CDR1 and CDR2: MNHNS, SASEGT. CDR3 sequence: CASSRQTGLRGYTF. The CDR3, as DNA: TGTGCCAGCAGTCGCCAAACCGGACTACGCGGCTACACCTTC.

The chain has TRBV30 and TRBJ2-7, with unresolved D. Germline V CDR1 and CDR2: GTSNPN, SVGIG (reference sequence). Trimming removed 0 bases at V and 4 bases at J, with 4 bases between. The CDR3 covers 11 residues. CDR3 bases: TGTGCCTGGAGTGTAAGTTACGAGCAGTACTTC. This translates into CAWSVSYEQYF.